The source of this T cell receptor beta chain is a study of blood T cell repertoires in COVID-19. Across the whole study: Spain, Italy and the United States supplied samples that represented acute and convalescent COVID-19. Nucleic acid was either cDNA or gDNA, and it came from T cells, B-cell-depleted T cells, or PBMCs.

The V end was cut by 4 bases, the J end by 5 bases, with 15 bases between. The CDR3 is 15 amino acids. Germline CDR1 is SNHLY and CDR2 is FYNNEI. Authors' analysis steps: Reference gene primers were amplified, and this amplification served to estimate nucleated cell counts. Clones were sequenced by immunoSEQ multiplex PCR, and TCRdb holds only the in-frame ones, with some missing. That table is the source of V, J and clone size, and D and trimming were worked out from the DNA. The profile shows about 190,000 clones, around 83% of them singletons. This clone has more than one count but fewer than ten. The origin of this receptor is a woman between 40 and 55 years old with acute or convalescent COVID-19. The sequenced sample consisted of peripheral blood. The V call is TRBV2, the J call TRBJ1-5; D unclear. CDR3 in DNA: TGTGCCAGCAGTGTAGACCCAGGCACCTATCAGCCCCAGCATTTT. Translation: CASSVDPGTYQPQHF.